This T cell receptor beta chain stems from a study of control samples from healthy donors and cancer patients. Germline trimming cut 4 bases from V and 4 bases from J; bases unmatched to any gene: 4. The CDR3 contains 14 residues. Germline values: CDR1 SGDLS, CDR2 YYNGEE. Using immunoSEQ multiplex PCR, the repertoire was profiled, and TCRdb retains in-frame clones only, with some absent. The data contain some 96,000 clones, 87% of them seen just once; the ten biggest clones take up 15% to 20%. The source material was blood. The sequence was collected from a woman aged 45-60 years in good health. The J gene is TRBJ2-1, the V gene TRBV9; 8 nucleotides align to TRBD2. The CDR3 sequence: CASSPGGGYNEQFF. In nucleotides, the CDR3 is TGTGCCAGCAGCCCCGGCGGGGGGTACAATGAGCAGTTCTTC.